This T cell receptor beta chain was profiled in a study of T cells in Graves' hyperthyroidism and ophthalmopathy. From germline, CDR1 is SGHTA and CDR2 FQGNSA. V lost 5 bases, J lost 4 bases, and 10 bases stayed unmatched. The CDR3 contains 16 residues. This clonotype was counted many times. It was RNA transcripts that yielded the amplified TCR beta CDR3 regions. When the TCR CDR3 underwent first-round RT-PCR, the HTBI primer set was used. TCRdb independently ran MiXCR on the multiplex PCR reads; one entry per CDR3 protein. The sample consists of roughly 740,000 distinct CDR3 sequences, 15% to 20% of them appearing once.

The sequence derives from a man in his late teens or twenties with Graves' hyperthyroidism. The V call is TRBV7-2, the J call TRBJ2-1; 8 nucleotides align to TRBD1. Sample: blood. The CDR3 loop reads CASSRTGTGLYNEQFF. CDR3 DNA sequence: TGTGCCAGCAGCCGAACCGGGACAGGACTTTACAATGAGCAGTTCTTC.